This record covers a single TCR beta chain. Data came from immunoSEQ multiplex PCR; TCRdb stores just in-frame clones and leaves some out. The sample contains 100,000 to 150,000 clones, about 86% of which appear only once. This CDR3 is built from 19 residues. Trimming at V came to 1 base and at J to 1 base, leaving 12 bases not matched to a gene. In germline, CDR1 is LNHNV, CDR2 YYDKDF (reference sequence). The data were obtained in a study of PD-1 blockade in mismatch repair-deficient tumors. TCRs were sequenced from three patients responding to pembrolizumab. This chain joins TRBV15 and TRBJ1-1; 10 nucleotides agree with TRBD1. Sequencing used peripheral blood, obtained 44 weeks after starting pembrolizumab. This sequence originates from an adult with mismatch repair-deficient cancer. CDR3 sequence (DNA): TGTGCCACCAGCAGAGTTTATTCGGGACAGGGGATTTGGAACACTGAAGCTTTCTTT. Its translation: CATSRVYSGQGIWNTEAFF.